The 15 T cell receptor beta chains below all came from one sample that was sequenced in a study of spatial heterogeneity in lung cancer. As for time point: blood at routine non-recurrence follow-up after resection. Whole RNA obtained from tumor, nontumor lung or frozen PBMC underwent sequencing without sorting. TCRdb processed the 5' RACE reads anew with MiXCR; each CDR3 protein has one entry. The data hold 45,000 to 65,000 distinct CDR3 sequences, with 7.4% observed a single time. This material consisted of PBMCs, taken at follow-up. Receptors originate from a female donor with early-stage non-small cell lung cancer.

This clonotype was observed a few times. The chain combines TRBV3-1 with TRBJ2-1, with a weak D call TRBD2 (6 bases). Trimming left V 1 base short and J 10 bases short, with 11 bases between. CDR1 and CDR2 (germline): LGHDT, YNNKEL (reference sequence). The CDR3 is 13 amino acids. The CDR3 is CASSQAWAGEQFF. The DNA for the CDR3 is TGTGCCAGCAGCCAAGCCTGGGCGGGGGAGCAGTTCTTC.

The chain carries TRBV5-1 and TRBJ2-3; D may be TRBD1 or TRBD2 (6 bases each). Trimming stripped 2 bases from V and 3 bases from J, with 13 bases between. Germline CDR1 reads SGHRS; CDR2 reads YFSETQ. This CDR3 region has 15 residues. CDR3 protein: CASSFMTGGTDTQYF. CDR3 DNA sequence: TGCGCCAGCAGCTTTATGACAGGAGGGACAGATACGCAGTATTTT.

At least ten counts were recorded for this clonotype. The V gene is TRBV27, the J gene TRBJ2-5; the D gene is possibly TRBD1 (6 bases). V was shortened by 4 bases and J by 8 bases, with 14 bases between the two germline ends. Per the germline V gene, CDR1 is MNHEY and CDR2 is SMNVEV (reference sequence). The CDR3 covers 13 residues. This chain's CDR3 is CASSSQGPRTQYF. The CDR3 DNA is TGTGCCAGCAGTTCACAGGGACCGAGAACCCAGTACTTC.

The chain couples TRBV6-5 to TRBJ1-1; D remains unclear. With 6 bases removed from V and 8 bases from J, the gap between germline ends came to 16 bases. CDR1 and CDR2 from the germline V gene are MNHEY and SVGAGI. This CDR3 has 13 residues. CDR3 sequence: CASSRSLGREAFF. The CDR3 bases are TGTGCCAGCAGCCGATCCCTAGGCAGGGAAGCTTTCTTT.

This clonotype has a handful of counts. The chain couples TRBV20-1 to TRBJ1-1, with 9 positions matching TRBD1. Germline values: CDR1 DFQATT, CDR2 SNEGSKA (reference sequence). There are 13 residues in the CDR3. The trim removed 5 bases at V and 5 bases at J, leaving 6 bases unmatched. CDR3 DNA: TGCAGTGCTCCCGGGACAGGGAAAACTGAAGCTTTCTTT. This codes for CSAPGTGKTEAFF.

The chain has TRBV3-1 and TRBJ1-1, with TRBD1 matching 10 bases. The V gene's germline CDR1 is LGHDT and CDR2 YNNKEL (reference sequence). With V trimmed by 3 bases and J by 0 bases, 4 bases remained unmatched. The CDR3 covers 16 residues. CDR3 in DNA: TGTGCCAGCAGCCACTGGACAGGGGGTATGAACACTGAAGCTTTCTTT. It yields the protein CASSHWTGGMNTEAFF.

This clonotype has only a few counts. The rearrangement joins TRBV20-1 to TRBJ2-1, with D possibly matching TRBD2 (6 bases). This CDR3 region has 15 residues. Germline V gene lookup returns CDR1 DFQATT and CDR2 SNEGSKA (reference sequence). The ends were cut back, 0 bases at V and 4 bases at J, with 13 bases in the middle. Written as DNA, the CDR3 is TGCAGTGCTAGAGATTCGCGGGGTTCTTACAATGAGCAGTTCTTC. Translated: CSARDSRGSYNEQFF.

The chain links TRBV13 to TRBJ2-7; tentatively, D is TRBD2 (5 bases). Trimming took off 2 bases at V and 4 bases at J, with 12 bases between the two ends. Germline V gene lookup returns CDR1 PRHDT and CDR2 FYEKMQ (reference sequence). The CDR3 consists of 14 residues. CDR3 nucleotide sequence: TGTGCCAGCAGCTTACGCGGGCCCCGATACGAGCAGTACTTC. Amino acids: CASSLRGPRYEQYF.

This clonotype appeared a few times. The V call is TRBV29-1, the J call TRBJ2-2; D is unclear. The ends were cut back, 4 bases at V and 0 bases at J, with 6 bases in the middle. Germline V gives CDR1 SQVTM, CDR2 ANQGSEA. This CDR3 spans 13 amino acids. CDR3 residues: CSVGEANTGELFF. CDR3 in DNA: TGCAGCGTTGGTGAAGCGAACACCGGGGAGCTGTTTTTT.

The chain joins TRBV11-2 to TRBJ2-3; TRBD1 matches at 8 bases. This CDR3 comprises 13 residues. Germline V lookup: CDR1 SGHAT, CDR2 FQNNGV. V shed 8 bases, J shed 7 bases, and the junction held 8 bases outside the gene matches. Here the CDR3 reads CASWAGGLHTQYF. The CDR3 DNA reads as TGTGCCAGCTGGGCAGGGGGCCTGCATACGCAGTATTTT.

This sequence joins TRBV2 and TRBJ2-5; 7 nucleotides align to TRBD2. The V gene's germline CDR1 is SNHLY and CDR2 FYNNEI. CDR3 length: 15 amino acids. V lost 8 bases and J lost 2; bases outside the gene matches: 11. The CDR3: CASGGHSGAQETQYF. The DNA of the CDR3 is TGTGCCAGCGGCGGCCACAGCGGGGCTCAAGAGACCCAGTACTTC.

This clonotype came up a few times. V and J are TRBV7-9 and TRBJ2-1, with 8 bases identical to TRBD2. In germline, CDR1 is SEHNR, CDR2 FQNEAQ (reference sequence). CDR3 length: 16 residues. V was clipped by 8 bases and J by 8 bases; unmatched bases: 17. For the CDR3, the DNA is TGTGCCAGCTTCGAACTCGCGGGACTAGTCGGCGATGAGCAGTTCTTC. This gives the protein CASFELAGLVGDEQFF.

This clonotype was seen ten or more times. This CDR3 reads CSARDGRNSPLHF. DNA of the CDR3: TGCAGTGCTAGAGATGGTCGAAATTCACCCCTCCACTTT. The V and J genes are TRBV20-1 and TRBJ1-6, with D uncertain. CDR3 length: 13 residues. Germline V gives CDR1 DFQATT, CDR2 SNEGSKA (reference sequence). Between the trimmed V and J ends, which lost 0 bases and 7 bases, there was a span of 7 bases.

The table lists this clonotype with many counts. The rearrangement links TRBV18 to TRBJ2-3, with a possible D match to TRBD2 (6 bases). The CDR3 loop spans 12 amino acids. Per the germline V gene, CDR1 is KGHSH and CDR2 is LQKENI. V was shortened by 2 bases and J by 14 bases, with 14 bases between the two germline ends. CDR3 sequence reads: CASSPREAPPYF. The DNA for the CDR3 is TGTGCCAGCTCACCAAGGGAGGCCCCCCCGTATTTT.

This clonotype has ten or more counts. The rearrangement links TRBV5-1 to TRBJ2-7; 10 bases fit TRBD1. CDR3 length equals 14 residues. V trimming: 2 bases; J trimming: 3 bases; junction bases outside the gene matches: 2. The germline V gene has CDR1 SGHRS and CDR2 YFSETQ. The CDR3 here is CASSLWTGGYEQYF. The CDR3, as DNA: TGCGCCAGCAGCTTATGGACAGGGGGCTACGAGCAGTACTTC.